The rows below give T cell receptor beta chains drawn from one sample of a study of cytomegalovirus exposure and HLA in healthy donors. Profiling relied on immunoSEQ multiplex PCR, and the TCRdb table lists in-frame clones only, not all of them. The sample consists of around 170,000 clones, about four fifths of them appearing once. The sample comprised PBMCs. Every receptor here comes from a woman between 50 and 59 years old in good health and CMV-seronegative. CDR3s include the opening cysteine and the closing phenylalanine or tryptophan. D genes are given only for firm matches. For some rows the clone size is stated as once, few or many, or as a class when expanded; others skip it.

V gene: TRBV30
J gene: TRBJ1-5
D gene: TRBD1
clone size: once
CDR3 protein: CAWSVLTGGDGQPQHF
CDR3 DNA: TGTGCCTGGAGTGTACTAACAGGGGGCGATGGTCAGCCCCAGCATTTT

V gene: TRBV11-1
J gene: TRBJ2-2
D gene: TRBD2
clone size: once
CDR3 protein: CASSLRLAGETGELFF
CDR3 DNA: TGTGCCAGCAGCTTGAGACTAGCGGGAGAGACCGGGGAGCTGTTTTTT

V gene: TRBV9
J gene: TRBJ1-5
D gene: .
clone size: .
CDR3 protein: CASSVATRQPQHF
CDR3 DNA: TGTGCCAGCAGCGTAGCAACTAGGCAGCCCCAGCATTTT

V gene: TRBV9
J gene: TRBJ2-7
D gene: TRBD1
clone size: .
CDR3 protein: CASSRGTGGYEQYF
CDR3 DNA: TGTGCCAGCAGTCGGGGGACAGGGGGATACGAGCAGTACTTC

V gene: TRBV9
J gene: TRBJ2-2
D gene: .
clone size: .
CDR3 protein: CASSVPQGLSTGELFF
CDR3 DNA: TGTGCCAGCAGCGTCCCACAGGGTTTGAGCACCGGGGAGCTGTTTTTT

V gene: TRBV18
J gene: TRBJ2-7
D gene: .
clone size: .
CDR3 protein: CASSISGEQYF
CDR3 DNA: TGTGCCAGCTCAATTAGTGGCGAGCAGTACTTC

V gene: TRBV4-1
J gene: TRBJ2-5
D gene: .
clone size: .
CDR3 protein: CASSQVVVETQYF
CDR3 DNA: TGCGCCAGCAGCCAAGTAGTAGTTGAGACCCAGTACTTC

V gene: TRBV5-4
J gene: TRBJ2-2
D gene: TRBD2
clone size: .
CDR3 protein: CASSPRTSGDNTGELFF
CDR3 DNA: TGTGCCAGCAGCCCGAGGACTAGCGGGGACAACACCGGGGAGCTGTTTTTT

V gene: TRBV19
J gene: TRBJ1-5
D gene: TRBD1
clone size: few
CDR3 protein: CASSATGDQPQHF
CDR3 DNA: TGTGCCAGTAGTGCGACAGGGGATCAGCCCCAGCATTTT

V gene: TRBV13
J gene: TRBJ2-3
D gene: TRBD2
clone size: .
CDR3 protein: CASSTRLAGGLTDTQYF
CDR3 DNA: TGTGCCAGCAGCACCAGACTAGCGGGGGGGCTGACAGATACGCAGTATTTT

V gene: TRBV27
J gene: TRBJ1-5
D gene: .
clone size: .
CDR3 protein: CASKAARRSGPQHF
CDR3 DNA: TGTGCCAGCAAGGCGGCACGGAGGTCCGGGCCCCAGCATTTT

V gene: TRBV6-5
J gene: TRBJ2-2
D gene: .
clone size: .
CDR3 protein: CASSYRSQTGTGELFF
CDR3 DNA: TGTGCCAGCAGTTACCGAAGCCAAACGGGCACCGGGGAGCTGTTTTTT

V gene: TRBV5-1
J gene: TRBJ1-4
D gene: .
clone size: .
CDR3 protein: CASSLSGRSNEKLFF
CDR3 DNA: TGCGCCAGCAGCTTGTCAGGGAGGTCTAATGAAAAACTGTTTTTT

V gene: TRBV10-2
J gene: TRBJ2-5
D gene: TRBD2
clone size: .
CDR3 protein: CASSETTSGQAQYF
CDR3 DNA: TGCGCCAGCAGTGAGACAACTAGCGGGCAGGCCCAGTACTTC

V gene: TRBV19
J gene: TRBJ1-1
D gene: .
clone size: .
CDR3 protein: CASSMGGNTEAFF
CDR3 DNA: TGTGCCAGTAGTATGGGGGGGAACACTGAAGCTTTCTTT

V gene: TRBV7-2
J gene: TRBJ2-7
D gene: TRBD2
clone size: .
CDR3 protein: CASTLYSGRYEQYF
CDR3 DNA: TGTGCCAGCACCCTTTATAGCGGGAGGTACGAGCAGTACTTC

V gene: TRBV7-8
J gene: TRBJ1-2
D gene: .
clone size: .
CDR3 protein: CASSSTPKGLTNYGYTF
CDR3 DNA: TGTGCCAGCAGCTCCACCCCAAAGGGGCTCACTAACTATGGCTACACCTTC

V gene: TRBV27
J gene: TRBJ2-7
D gene: .
clone size: .
CDR3 protein: CASRMTGSYEQYF
CDR3 DNA: TGTGCCAGCAGAATGACAGGCTCTTACGAGCAGTACTTC

V gene: TRBV7-2
J gene: TRBJ2-2
D gene: TRBD1
clone size: .
CDR3 protein: CASSLDRQGAQTGELFF
CDR3 DNA: TGTGCCAGCAGCTTGGATAGACAGGGGGCGCAGACCGGGGAGCTGTTTTTT

V gene: TRBV7-2
J gene: TRBJ1-5
D gene: .
clone size: .
CDR3 protein: CASSSTTSLQPQHF
CDR3 DNA: TGTGCCAGCAGCTCGACAACTAGCTTACAGCCCCAGCATTTT

V gene: TRBV19
J gene: TRBJ2-2
D gene: TRBD2
clone size: .
CDR3 protein: CASSKSGKRGTGELFF
CDR3 DNA: TGTGCCAGTAGTAAGAGCGGGAAACGGGGCACCGGGGAGCTGTTTTTT

V gene: TRBV5-1
J gene: TRBJ1-5
D gene: .
clone size: .
CDR3 protein: CASSLDSTRQPQHF
CDR3 DNA: TGCGCCAGCAGCCTAGACAGTACTCGACAGCCCCAGCATTTT

V gene: TRBV27
J gene: TRBJ2-1
D gene: TRBD2
clone size: .
CDR3 protein: CATGLGSYNEQFF
CDR3 DNA: TGTGCCACGGGACTAGGGTCCTACAATGAGCAGTTCTTC

V gene: TRBV10-2
J gene: TRBJ2-1
D gene: TRBD2
clone size: .
CDR3 protein: CASIPPRAVAGTYNEQFF
CDR3 DNA: TGCGCCAGCATTCCCCCCCGGGCGGTAGCGGGGACCTACAATGAGCAGTTCTTC

V gene: TRBV27
J gene: TRBJ2-5
D gene: TRBD1
clone size: few
CDR3 protein: CASSHPTGGVETQYF
CDR3 DNA: TGTGCCAGCAGCCACCCTACAGGGGGCGTTGAGACCCAGTACTTC

V gene: TRBV21-1
J gene: TRBJ1-1
D gene: .
clone size: .
CDR3 protein: CASSPHGGRFEAFF
CDR3 DNA: TGTGCCAGCAGCCCCCATGGAGGCCGTTTTGAAGCTTTCTTT

V gene: TRBV27
J gene: TRBJ1-1
D gene: .
clone size: once
CDR3 protein: CASSLWGVDYTEAFF
CDR3 DNA: TGTGCCAGCAGTTTATGGGGGGTGGATTACACTGAAGCTTTCTTT

V gene: TRBV27
J gene: TRBJ2-3
D gene: .
clone size: .
CDR3 protein: CASSPSRGTQYF
CDR3 DNA: TGTGCCAGCAGCCCATCCCGAGGTACGCAGTATTTT

V gene: TRBV21-1
J gene: TRBJ2-7
D gene: .
clone size: .
CDR3 protein: CASSNRGCNEQYF
CDR3 DNA: TGTGCCAGCAGCAATCGAGGGTGTAACGAGCAGTACTTC

V gene: TRBV9
J gene: TRBJ2-3
D gene: TRBD1
clone size: .
CDR3 protein: CASSVGVGDRGTDTQYF
CDR3 DNA: TGTGCCAGCAGCGTAGGGGTCGGGGACAGGGGCACAGATACGCAGTATTTT

V gene: TRBV4-1
J gene: TRBJ2-1
D gene: TRBD2
clone size: once
CDR3 protein: CASSRKRTSGSLNDYNEQFF
CDR3 DNA: TGCGCCAGCAGCCGAAAACGGACTAGCGGGAGTCTCAACGACTACAATGAGCAGTTCTTC

V gene: TRBV4-1
J gene: TRBJ2-3
D gene: TRBD2
clone size: .
CDR3 protein: CASSQELASRAQYF
CDR3 DNA: TGCGCCAGCAGCCAAGAACTAGCGTCCCGGGCGCAGTATTTT

V gene: TRBV4-2
J gene: TRBJ1-1
D gene: .
clone size: .
CDR3 protein: CASSQGQMDTEAFF
CDR3 DNA: TGTGCCAGCAGCCAAGGCCAGATGGACACTGAAGCTTTCTTT

V gene: TRBV28
J gene: TRBJ1-2
D gene: TRBD1
clone size: few
CDR3 protein: CASSPRVSGTDDTF
CDR3 DNA: TGTGCCAGCAGTCCAAGGGTCTCCGGGACAGACGACACCTTC

V gene: TRBV27
J gene: TRBJ2-7
D gene: TRBD1
clone size: .
CDR3 protein: CASLGTGGIGEQYF
CDR3 DNA: TGTGCCAGCCTAGGAACAGGGGGCATCGGGGAGCAGTACTTC

V gene: TRBV30
J gene: TRBJ2-1
D gene: TRBD2
clone size: .
CDR3 protein: CAWSVIKTSGIYNEQFF
CDR3 DNA: TGTGCCTGGAGTGTAATAAAGACTAGCGGGATTTACAATGAGCAGTTCTTC

V gene: TRBV11-2
J gene: TRBJ1-6
D gene: .
clone size: .
CDR3 protein: CASRKYSSYNSPLHF
CDR3 DNA: TGTGCCAGCAGGAAATACAGCTCCTATAATTCACCCCTCCACTTT

V gene: TRBV28
J gene: TRBJ2-2
D gene: TRBD1
clone size: .
CDR3 protein: CASSFEPGQGTGELFF
CDR3 DNA: TGTGCCAGCAGTTTTGAACCGGGACAGGGAACCGGGGAGCTGTTTTTT

V gene: TRBV30
J gene: TRBJ2-1
D gene: .
clone size: .
CDR3 protein: CAWSNLGGGALAGQFF
CDR3 DNA: TGTGCCTGGAGTAATCTGGGAGGGGGGGCCCTAGCTGGGCAGTTCTTC

V gene: TRBV7-9
J gene: TRBJ1-3
D gene: .
clone size: once
CDR3 protein: CASSLVGGQNSGNTIYF
CDR3 DNA: TGTGCCAGCAGCTTAGTGGGAGGCCAAAACTCTGGAAACACCATATATTTT

V gene: TRBV11-2
J gene: TRBJ2-4
D gene: TRBD2
clone size: .
CDR3 protein: CASSDQPGLANIQYF
CDR3 DNA: TGTGCCAGCAGCGACCAGCCAGGACTAGCAAACATTCAGTACTTC

V gene: TRBV9
J gene: TRBJ2-7
D gene: TRBD2
clone size: .
CDR3 protein: CASSPRGEPSYEQYF
CDR3 DNA: TGTGCCAGCAGCCCCCGGGGGGAGCCCTCCTACGAGCAGTACTTC

V gene: TRBV2
J gene: TRBJ2-5
D gene: .
clone size: .
CDR3 protein: CASSAGQNQETQYF
CDR3 DNA: TGTGCCAGCAGTGCGGGACAAAACCAAGAGACCCAGTACTTC

V gene: TRBV7-7
J gene: TRBJ2-1
D gene: TRBD1
clone size: .
CDR3 protein: CASSLAPWDSTSSYNEQFF
CDR3 DNA: TGTGCTAGCAGCTTAGCGCCCTGGGACAGCACGAGCTCCTACAATGAGCAGTTCTTC

V gene: TRBV7-2
J gene: TRBJ2-1
D gene: TRBD2
clone size: .
CDR3 protein: CASSDSFAGGRYEQFF
CDR3 DNA: TGTGCCAGCAGCGACTCCTTTGCGGGGGGGCGGTATGAGCAGTTCTTC

V gene: TRBV27
J gene: TRBJ1-1
D gene: TRBD1
clone size: .
CDR3 protein: CATLYWTGMNTEAFF
CDR3 DNA: TGTGCCACCCTCTATTGGACAGGGATGAACACTGAAGCTTTCTTT

V gene: TRBV6-5
J gene: TRBJ1-1
D gene: TRBD1
clone size: .
CDR3 protein: CASSYSRGQGGTEAFF
CDR3 DNA: TGTGCCAGCAGTTACTCAAGGGGACAGGGAGGCACTGAAGCTTTCTTT

V gene: TRBV25-1
J gene: TRBJ1-1
D gene: .
clone size: few
CDR3 protein: CASSRDTREAFF
CDR3 DNA: TGTGCCAGCAGTAGGGACACCAGGGAAGCTTTCTTT

V gene: TRBV28
J gene: TRBJ1-2
D gene: .
clone size: .
CDR3 protein: CASSFDSRTYGYTF
CDR3 DNA: TGTGCCAGCAGTTTTGATTCCAGAACGTATGGCTACACCTTC

V gene: TRBV19
J gene: TRBJ2-1
D gene: TRBD2
clone size: .
CDR3 protein: CASSMDSGGGAWNEQFF
CDR3 DNA: TGTGCCAGTAGTATGGATTCTGGCGGGGGGGCATGGAATGAGCAGTTCTTC

V gene: TRBV5-6
J gene: TRBJ2-7
D gene: .
clone size: few
CDR3 protein: CASSFGTYEQYF
CDR3 DNA: TGTGCCAGCAGCTTTGGGACTTACGAGCAGTACTTC

V gene: TRBV7-9
J gene: TRBJ2-7
D gene: .
clone size: .
CDR3 protein: CASSGQGVGEQYF
CDR3 DNA: TGTGCCAGCAGCGGCCAGGGTGTGGGCGAGCAGTACTTC

V gene: TRBV6-1
J gene: TRBJ2-7
D gene: TRBD2
clone size: .
CDR3 protein: CASSEGLAGFNEQYF
CDR3 DNA: TGTGCCAGCAGTGAGGGACTAGCGGGATTTAACGAGCAGTACTTC

V gene: TRBV7-9
J gene: TRBJ1-2
D gene: .
clone size: .
CDR3 protein: CASSRPMGGAGGYTF
CDR3 DNA: TGTGCCAGCAGCCGACCGATGGGGGGGGCAGGAGGCTACACCTTC

V gene: TRBV4-1
J gene: TRBJ2-4
D gene: TRBD2
clone size: .
CDR3 protein: CASRETSGRARNIQYF
CDR3 DNA: TGCGCCAGCAGGGAGACTAGCGGGAGGGCGAGAAACATTCAGTACTTC

V gene: TRBV5-1
J gene: TRBJ2-3
D gene: .
clone size: .
CDR3 protein: CASTTMGSATDTQYF
CDR3 DNA: TGCGCCAGCACCACGATGGGGAGCGCCACAGATACGCAGTATTTT

V gene: TRBV7-8
J gene: TRBJ2-5
D gene: .
clone size: .
CDR3 protein: CASSNRLDQYF
CDR3 DNA: TGTGCCAGCAGCAACCGACTAGACCAGTACTTC

V gene: TRBV6-5
J gene: TRBJ2-7
D gene: .
clone size: .
CDR3 protein: CASSSNRAEQYF
CDR3 DNA: TGTGCCAGCAGTTCGAACAGGGCCGAGCAGTACTTC

V gene: TRBV27
J gene: TRBJ2-4
D gene: TRBD1
clone size: .
CDR3 protein: CASSARDRGMGLNIQYF
CDR3 DNA: TGTGCCAGCAGTGCACGGGACAGGGGCATGGGGCTGAACATTCAGTACTTC